This T cell receptor (beta chain) comes out of a study of T cell responses to AZD1222 COVID-19 vaccine. CDR1 and CDR2 (germline): LNHNV, YYDKDF (reference sequence). The CDR3 is 18 amino acids. V dropped 1 base and J dropped 3; count of bases not matched to a gene: 11. Sequencing used immunoSEQ multiplex PCR; TCRdb keeps in-frame clones, though not all of them. Of some 140,000 clones listed, roughly 90% are singletons. Sequenced material: peripheral blood, taken on day 0 of AZD1222 vaccination. The TCR sequence derives from an adult in good health. The rearrangement joins TRBV15 to TRBJ2-1, with TRBD1 matching over 8 bases. The CDR3 DNA reads TGTGCCACCAGCAGAGGGAGGGACAGGAGGCTAATCTACAATGAGCAGTTCTTC. It translates to CATSRGRDRRLIYNEQFF. The full variable domain, with the rest looked up from reference TRBV15 and TRBJ2-1, is DAMVIQNPRYQVTQFGKPVTLSCSQTLNHNVMYWYQQKSSQAPKLLFHYYDKDFNNEADTPDNFQSRRPNTSFCFLDIRSPGLGDTAMYLCATSRGRDRRLIYNEQFFGPGTRLTVL.